This TCR beta chain was identified during a study of Graves' ophthalmopathy and Graves' hyperthyroidism (dated by TCRdb to the late 2010s). About the study as a whole: Hyperthyroidism was defined as stable when no progression to ophthalmopathy occurred within 18 months of follow-up. The study used signatures of the TCR beta repertoire to tell Graves' ophthalmopathy apart from Graves' hyperthyroidism and to predict which patients would progress to ophthalmopathy. To explore V-J signatures that distinguish ophthalmopathy from hyperthyroidism, a discovery set of 100 patients was enrolled, made up of around 44 with ophthalmopathy and fewer than 60 with stable hyperthyroidism. In total, some 130 blood samples were TCR-sequenced: approximately 42 ophthalmopathy, under 85 hyperthyroidism and roughly 17 hyperthyroidism-to-ophthalmopathy patients. Following sample collection, hyperthyroidism patients were given methimazole at a starting dose of 30 mg daily, and ophthalmopathy patients were given high-dose intravenous methylprednisolone. The independent validation cohort included 18 to 20 hyperthyroidism patients plus 17 patients who later progressed from hyperthyroidism to ophthalmopathy. T-cell repertoires of thyroid tissue and blood were compared in a handful of hyperthyroidism patients. What the study reported, not specific to this receptor: Among expanded thyroid clonotypes with frequency above 0.001, most also showed up in blood, which suggests that blood repertoires may reflect the thyroid immune response. The 13-signature model separated ophthalmopathy from stable hyperthyroidism with approximately 90% sensitivity and 81.08% specificity in cross-validation, and 80%/75% in the test set. In validation, the model predicted ophthalmopathy progression with about 71% sensitivity and 72.22% specificity; some 13 predicted patients were CT-confirmed with GO in a median of 6.5 months. No statistical method was used to set the sample size in advance, and the investigators knew which group each participant was assigned to.

Cut back by 0 bases and 0 bases, the V and J ends lie 6 bases apart. The CDR3 contains 14 residues, cysteine and phenylalanine counted. The DNA shown is the 42-base CDR3, in frame from base 1. The germline V gene (reference sequence) specifies LNHNV as CDR1 and YYDKDF as CDR2. The hyperthyroidism patients were 18 to 65 years old and newly diagnosed, with a disease duration of less than 2 months. Anyone with other autoimmune diseases, uncontrolled infections, pregnancy or lactation was excluded from the study. Diagnosis was based on clinical symptoms, serum thyroxine, TRAb, thyroid ultrasound and orbital computed tomography. Trizol reagent was used to extract the total RNA, and its quality was then checked on an Agilent 2100 Bioanalyzer. This clonotype appeared many times. What this receptor recognizes is not known. Nothing much larger sits one base from this clone, and base qualities are not available.

For repertoire sequencing, the TCR beta CDR3 regions were amplified from RNA transcripts. A first-round RT-PCR used HTBI primers with the Qiagen OneStep RT-PCR kit, followed by a second-round multiplex PCR, size selection and purification. Libraries were sequenced paired-end with 100 bp reads on an Illumina HiSeq2000. The source study handled its data this way. SOAPnuke was used for read processing, and reads with adapters, uncalled bases, a mean Phred below 15, or no exact constant-primer or identifier match were discarded. High-quality paired reads were merged with COPE v1.2.5. Each unique nucleotide sequence was defined as a clonotype, and clonotypes were aligned to IMGT TRB V, D and J references with MiTCR v1.1. The analysis was limited to V-J combinations with a frequency above 0.0001, which together covered about 99% of repertoires. A TCR clonal expansion and chaos score per V-J combination was defined as the ratio of F50 clonal expansion to chaos observed in the TCRdist matrix. Features were reduced by Welch's t-statistics and random forest to approximately 13 V-J combinations, which fed a naive Bayes classifier. The Morisita-Horn index was used to measure how similar the thyroid and blood repertoires were. TCRdb cleaned the public reads at Q25 with fastp, built clones with MiXCR and kept in-frame beta chains. Rows are combined by CDR3 protein, so each entry shows the most common genes and DNA. TCRdb assigned the V and J calls; the authors' analysis was not used. The table for this sample lists roughly 600,000 distinct CDR3 sequences; about two fifths of them were counted only once. Of the sample, less than 4.5% falls within the top ten clones.

The sample taken for sequencing was peripheral blood or thyroid tissue (not recorded which). The source is an adult man with Graves' hyperthyroidism. The sequence is built from TRBV15 and TRBJ2-7, and the D gene may be TRBD2, 5 bases matching. The CDR3 reads as follows: CATSRDGSSYEQYF. The DNA sequence is TGTGCCACCAGCAGAGATGGGAGCTCCTACGAGCAGTACTTC.